Described below is a single T cell receptor (beta chain) sequence and its context. Its matching antigen is unknown. Clones were read by immunoSEQ multiplex PCR, and TCRdb kept only the in-frame ones, dropping some. The sample lists 100,000 or so clones; approximately 91% were seen once. The CDR3 covers 15 residues. Germline loops: CDR1 SEHNR, CDR2 FQNEAQ (reference sequence). V lost 3 bases to trimming and J lost 5 bases; unmatched junction nucleotides: 8. The data belong to a study of siplizumab effects on memory and regulatory T cells. The study's findings and limits: Naive or memory phenotype assignment was not possible for roughly 75-97% of proliferating CD4+ or CD8+ clones. Proliferating Tregs taken from siplizumab cultures were not shown to have a confirmed suppressive function. For mappable alloreactive CD4+ clones, the mean Treg-derived fraction was 68.8% with siplizumab and 25% to 30% in controls.

This clonotype was sampled from a human donor in good health. Some clones in this sample may be carry-over from other donors' samples. Sequencing was done on a sample of CD4+ T cells sorted from blood. The chain combines TRBV7-9 with TRBJ2-5; 8 positions agree with TRBD1. The CDR3 loop reads CASSFSDRVEETQYF. CDR3 DNA: TGTGCCAGCAGCTTCTCGGACAGGGTTGAGGAGACCCAGTACTTC.